A single sample is the source of the 26 T cell receptor beta chains below, sequenced in a study of early T cells in non-severe SARS-CoV-2 infection. TCRdb processed the 5' RACE reads anew with MiXCR; each CDR3 protein has one entry. Of more than 85,000 distinct CDR3 sequences listed, over 9.5% are singletons. Sequencing used whole blood, obtained at baseline. Every receptor here comes from an adult who was a healthcare worker with PCR-confirmed SARS-CoV-2 infection or an uninfected control (not recorded which).

This clonotype turned up a few times. The chain employs TRBV7-9 and TRBJ2-1; 13 nucleotides line up with TRBD2. In germline, CDR1 is SEHNR, CDR2 FQNEAQ (reference sequence). Trimming cost V 4 bases and J 5 bases; bases outside gene matches: 11. This CDR3 has 18 residues. CDR3 in amino acids: CASSSGAGTSGIDNEQFF. CDR3 nucleotide sequence: TGTGCCAGCAGCTCTGGGGCCGGGACTAGCGGGATCGACAATGAGCAGTTCTTC. The entire variable domain, with the rest obtained from reference TRBV7-9 and TRBJ2-1, is as follows: DTGVSQNPRHKITKRGQNVTFRCDPISEHNRLYWYRQTLGQGPEFLTYFQNEAQLEKSRLLSDRFSAERPKGSFSTLEIQRTEQGDSAMYLCASSSGAGTSGIDNEQFFGPGTRLTVL.

This sequence joins TRBV7-9 and TRBJ1-6; 8 bases align to TRBD1. The CDR3 totals 14 residues. The germline V gene encodes CDR1 SEHNR and CDR2 FQNEAQ (reference sequence). V dropped 4 bases and J dropped 8; count of bases not matched to a gene: 4. For the CDR3, the DNA is TGTGCCAGCAGCTCAGGACAGGGAGATTCACCCCTCCACTTT. Amino acids: CASSSGQGDSPLHF.

This clonotype was seen ten or more times. The chain recombines TRBV24-1 with TRBJ2-3, with 7 bases lining up with TRBD1. In germline, CDR1 is KGHDR, CDR2 SFDVKD. This CDR3 comprises 14 residues. V lost 9 bases, J lost 6 bases, and 11 bases stayed unmatched. The DNA of the CDR3 is TGTGCCACCCGAGACAGGGTTGGTTTGGATACGCAGTATTTT. Amino acids: CATRDRVGLDTQYF.

This clonotype turned up a few times. The chain recombines TRBV5-1 with TRBJ2-3; TRBD2 might be the D (5 bases). The CDR3 loop spans 15 amino acids. Deletions cut 5 bases from V and 2 bases from J, with 15 bases between. The V gene's germline CDR1 is SGHRS and CDR2 YFSETQ. The CDR3 loop is CASRLPVGVTDTQYF. The CDR3 DNA sequence: TGCGCCAGCAGACTCCCGGTGGGAGTCACAGATACGCAGTATTTT. The whole variable domain, filled in from reference TRBV5-1 and TRBJ2-3, reads KAGVTQTPRYLIKTRGQQVTLSCSPISGHRSVSWYQQTPGQGLQFLFEYFSETQRNKGNFPGRFSGRQFSNSRSEMNVSTLELGDSALYLCASRLPVGVTDTQYFGPGTRLTVL.

The table lists this clonotype with a few counts. V and J are TRBV20-1 and TRBJ1-2, with a tentative D call TRBD1 (6 bases). This CDR3 is 13 amino acids long. Looked up from germline, CDR1 is DFQATT and CDR2 is SNEGSKA (reference sequence). V was cut by 0 bases and J by 4 bases, with 9 bases left in between. Written as DNA, the CDR3 is TGCAGTGCTAGAGATACAGGGACCTATGGCTACACCTTC. Amino acid sequence: CSARDTGTYGYTF.

This clonotype was detected many times. The chain couples TRBV20-1 to TRBJ2-6, with TRBD2 identical over 8 bases. Germline trimming cut 0 bases from V and 2 bases from J; bases unmatched to any gene: 6. The CDR3 consists of 17 residues. CDR1 is DFQATT and CDR2 is SNEGSKA in the germline V gene (reference sequence). The CDR3 loop reads CSARDLRRGAGANVLTF. The CDR3 region has the DNA TGCAGTGCTAGAGATCTGAGGCGGGGGGCTGGGGCCAACGTCCTGACTTTC.

This sequence joins TRBV5-4 and TRBJ2-7; no reliable D call. Between the trimmed V and J ends, which lost 1 base and 3 bases, there was a span of 8 bases. Germline V gives CDR1 SGHNT, CDR2 YYREEE (reference sequence). This CDR3 region has 13 residues. CDR3 residues: CASSLSLNYEQYF. CDR3 DNA sequence: TGTGCCAGCAGCTTGAGTCTAAACTACGAGCAGTACTTC.

This clonotype was picked up many times. One junction end does not reproduce the germline sequence, and a read error may be involved. This chain connects TRBV5-1 to TRBJ2-7; TRBD1 agrees at 7 bases. Germline V gene lookup returns CDR1 SGHRS and CDR2 YFSETQ. This CDR3 contains 13 residues. The CDR3 sequence is CASSLDRAYEQYF. Written as DNA, the CDR3 is TGTGCCAGCAGCTTAGACAGGGCCTACGAGCAGTACTTC.

This clonotype was counted between two and nine times. This rearrangement joins TRBV3-1 to TRBJ1-2, with 10 bases identical to TRBD1. The CDR3 length is 14 residues. Germline values: CDR1 LGHDT, CDR2 YNNKEL (reference sequence). V lost 4 bases to trimming and J lost 8 bases; unmatched junction nucleotides: 7. The CDR3 DNA is TGTGCCAGCAGCCGGAGACAGGGGGCCGACGGCTACACCTTC. This translates into CASSRRQGADGYTF.

This clonotype was recorded a few times. The chain joins TRBV5-1 to TRBJ2-1; 10 bases align to TRBD2. This CDR3 comprises 15 residues. The V gene's germline CDR1 is SGHRS and CDR2 YFSETQ. Germline trimming cut 2 bases from V and 10 bases from J; bases unmatched to any gene: 9. CDR3 in DNA: TGCGCCAGCAGCTTCGGACTAGCGGTCATGGACGAGCAGTTCTTC. Amino acids: CASSFGLAVMDEQFF.

This clonotype was counted between two and nine times. V gene TRBV30 combines with J gene TRBJ1-1; tentative D call: TRBD1 (5 bases). V was trimmed by 3 bases and J by 1 base, leaving 9 bases between them. In germline, CDR1 is GTSNPN, CDR2 SVGIG (reference sequence). The CDR3 length is 13 residues. The DNA for the CDR3 is TGTGCCTGGAGACCCGACAGGAACACTGAAGCTTTCTTT. Translated: CAWRPDRNTEAFF.

In its sample, this clonotype was seen a few times. This sequence joins TRBV12-3 or TRBV12-4 and TRBJ2-7, with TRBD1 matching 9 bases. With V trimmed by 5 bases and J by 3 bases, 5 bases remained unmatched. The CDR3 totals 14 residues. In DNA, the CDR3 is TGTGCCAGCAGTATCCCGACAGGGGGCTACGAGCAGTACTTC. Amino acid sequence: CASSIPTGGYEQYF.

This clonotype has just a few counts. The rearrangement links TRBV20-1 to TRBJ2-1; 10 bases are a match to TRBD2. The germline V gene encodes CDR1 DFQATT and CDR2 SNEGSKA (reference sequence). The ends lost 4 bases at V and 5 bases at J; junction bases unmatched: 5. The CDR3 is made up of 14 amino acids. The CDR3 nucleotides read TGCAGTGCTACACCTAGCGGGAGTAACAATGAGCAGTTCTTC. Amino acids: CSATPSGSNNEQFF.

Worth noting for this clonotype: A read error may account for a junction end that differs from germline. The chain recombines TRBV7-7 with TRBJ2-2; 9 nucleotides line up with TRBD2. There are 15 residues in the CDR3. Looked up from germline, CDR1 is SSHAT and CDR2 is FNYEAQ (reference sequence). The DNA of the CDR3 is TGTGCTAGCAGGCTAGCGGGGCCGAACACCGGGGAGCTGTTTTTT. This sequence encodes CASRLAGPNTGELFF. Full variable domain (remainder filled in from reference TRBV7-7 and TRBJ2-2): GAGVSQSPRYKVTKRGQDVTLRCDPISSHATLYWYQQALGQGPEFLTYFNYEAQPDKSGLPSDRFSAERPEGSISTLTIQRTEQRDSAMYRCASRLAGPNTGELFFGEGSRLTVL.

V is TRBV19 and J is TRBJ2-6; 7 bases fit TRBD1. CDR1 and CDR2 from the germline V gene are LNHDA and SQIVND (reference sequence). The length of the CDR3 is 15 residues. V lost 9 bases and J lost 2; bases outside the gene matches: 7. The CDR3 sequence: CASIGGQAGANVLTF. The CDR3 nucleotides are TGTGCCAGCATCGGCGGACAGGCTGGGGCCAACGTCCTGACTTTC. Based on the CDR3 plus reference TRBV19 and TRBJ2-6, the full variable domain is DGGITQSPKYLFRKEGQNVTLSCEQNLNHDAMYWYRQDPGQGLRLIYYSQIVNDFQKGDIAEGYSVSREKKESFPLTVTSAQKNPTAFYLCASIGGQAGANVLTFGAGSRLTVL.

This clonotype was counted between two and nine times. CDR3 loop: CASSSPGTGANVLTF. CDR3 coding DNA: TGTGCCAGCAGCTCTCCAGGGACTGGGGCCAACGTCCTGACTTTC. The chain couples TRBV7-2 to TRBJ2-6; a possible D gene is TRBD1 (5 bases). Germline V gives CDR1 SGHTA, CDR2 FQGNSA. The CDR3 length is 15 residues. V was cut by 4 bases and J by 2 bases, with 9 bases left in between.

CDR3 bases: TGCGCCAGCAGCGCCGGGACCAGCACAGATACGCAGTATTTT. Its protein is CASSAGTSTDTQYF. The chain employs TRBV5-1 and TRBJ2-3; D tentatively fits TRBD1 or TRBD2 (5 bases each). Germline CDR1 SGHRS, CDR2 YFSETQ. This CDR3 has 14 residues. Trimming took off 4 bases at V and 0 bases at J, with 9 bases between the two ends.

The chain joins TRBV20-1 to TRBJ2-1, with D maybe TRBD2 (6 bases). The CDR3 is made up of 16 amino acids. V dropped 6 bases and J dropped 1 base, with 19 bases sitting between them. CDR1 is DFQATT and CDR2 is SNEGSKA in the germline V gene (reference sequence). This CDR3 reads CSARPQLAFSYNEQFF. CDR3 DNA sequence: TGCAGTGCACGTCCTCAACTAGCCTTTTCCTACAATGAGCAGTTCTTC.

This clonotype was detected a few times. The chain carries TRBV6-6 and TRBJ2-1; 8 bases fit TRBD2. Germline CDR1 MNHNY, CDR2 SVGAGI (reference sequence). J lost 8 bases, V lost 8 bases, and 11 bases had no gene match. The CDR3 contains 14 residues. As DNA, the CDR3 is TGTGCCAGCGGAGAGAGCGGGAGTAAGCATGAGCAGTTCTTC. It encodes CASGESGSKHEQFF.

A remark on this clonotype: One end of the junction does not line up with germline, which may come from a read error. This chain uses TRBV7-3 with TRBJ1-1, with D unresolved. Germline V gene lookup returns CDR1 SGHTA and CDR2 FQGTGA. The CDR3 consists of 14 residues. The CDR3 DNA reads as TGTGCCAGCAGCCGCAACGGAGTGAACTCTGAAGCTTTCTTT. Protein: CASSRNGVNSEAFF.

This clonotype appeared a few times. The chain joins TRBV6-2 or TRBV6-3 to TRBJ2-7; D unclear. Germline V gene lookup returns CDR1 MNHEY and CDR2 SVGEGT. The CDR3 runs to 12 residues. Trimming took off 7 bases at V and 4 bases at J, with 11 bases between the two ends. The CDR3 here is CASKTDLYEQYF. In nucleotides, the CDR3 is TGTGCCAGCAAAACGGATCTGTACGAGCAGTACTTC.

This clonotype was found a few times. The J gene is TRBJ2-7, the V gene TRBV5-1; a weak D match, TRBD1 (7 bases). Germline V gene lookup returns CDR1 SGHRS and CDR2 YFSETQ. V dropped 2 bases and J dropped 2 bases, with 11 bases sitting between them. The CDR3 length is 14 residues. The CDR3 bases are TGCGCCAGCAGCTTTGGAGGGGGCCCCTACGAGCAGTACTTC. The encoded protein is CASSFGGGPYEQYF. The full variable domain, with the rest looked up from reference TRBV5-1 and TRBJ2-7, is KAGVTQTPRYLIKTRGQQVTLSCSPISGHRSVSWYQQTPGQGLQFLFEYFSETQRNKGNFPGRFSGRQFSNSRSEMNVSTLELGDSALYLCASSFGGGPYEQYFGPGTRLTVT.

The V gene is TRBV4-1, the J gene TRBJ2-1; D possibly uses TRBD1 or TRBD2 (5 bases each). CDR1 MGHRA and CDR2 YSYEKL come from the germline V gene. The length of the CDR3 is 16 residues. The germline V and J ends were trimmed by 1 base and 7 bases, with 17 bases remaining between them. In DNA, the CDR3 is TGCGCCAGCAGCCAAGGGGTCCGAGGGGTAGGGAATGAGCAGTTCTTC. Translating it yields CASSQGVRGVGNEQFF.

This clonotype was counted a few times. The V call is TRBV27, the J call TRBJ1-6; 7 bases are a match to TRBD1. V trimming: 5 bases; J trimming: 5 bases; junction bases outside the gene matches: 6. The CDR3 consists of 15 residues. Germline assignment: CDR1 MNHEY and CDR2 SMNVEV (reference sequence). CDR3 amino acids: CASSPRGYNNSPLHF. The DNA of the CDR3 is TGTGCCAGCAGTCCCAGGGGGTACAATAATTCACCCCTCCACTTT.

This clonotype was seen repeatedly, ten times or more. This sequence joins TRBV5-1 and TRBJ1-5; D uncertain. The CDR3 is 14 residues long. Germline V CDR1 and CDR2: SGHRS, YFSETQ. The V gene lost 0 bases and the J gene lost 3 bases, with 7 bases spanning the gap. This chain's CDR3 is CASSLGDFNQPQHF. CDR3 nucleotide sequence: TGCGCCAGCAGCTTGGGAGACTTCAATCAGCCCCAGCATTTT.

This clonotype has more than one count but fewer than ten. V is TRBV30 and J is TRBJ1-4, with 8 bases lining up with TRBD1. The CDR3 is 15 amino acids. Germline assignment: CDR1 GTSNPN and CDR2 SVGIG (reference sequence). Trimming cost V 0 bases and J 6 bases; bases outside gene matches: 6. CDR3 sequence: CAWSVGRQGYEKLFF. The CDR3 nucleotides are TGTGCCTGGAGTGTAGGGCGACAGGGGTATGAAAAACTGTTTTTT. The complete variable domain, with remaining parts taken from reference TRBV30 and TRBJ1-4, reads SQTIHQWPATLVQPVGSPLSLECTVEGTSNPNLYWYRQAAGRGLQLLFYSVGIGQISSEVPQNLSASRPQDRQFILSSKKLLLSDSGFYLCAWSVGRQGYEKLFFGSGTQLSVL.